Listed below are T cell receptor beta chains from one sample, sequenced in a study of graft-versus-host responses after intestinal transplantation. These receptors lack a known antigen. Profiled with immunoSEQ multiplex PCR; TCRdb holds only in-frame clones, not every one. The profile shows more than 95,000 clones, roughly 87% of them singletons. This specimen consisted of unstimulated CD4+ T cells sorted from spleen or lymph node cells, obtained before intestinal transplant. These receptor sequences come from a human donor who received an intestinal transplant. The CDR3 runs from the conserved cysteine through the conserved F or W. D genes are given only for firm matches. Rows may omit the clone size; those that give it use once, few, many or a size class.

TRBV7-3	TRBJ2-6	TRBD2	NA	TGTGCCAGCAGCTTAACAGCGGGGTCTGGGGCCAACGTCCTGACTTTC	CASSLTAGSGANVLTF
TRBV4-1	TRBJ1-1	NA	NA	TGCGCCAGCAGCCAAGATCCCCCCCCCGGGGAGGACACTGAAGCTTTCTTT	CASSQDPPPGEDTEAFF
TRBV11-3	TRBJ2-1	TRBD2	NA	TGTGCCAGCAGCTTTTCCGGGACTAGCGGGATCGATGAGCAGTTCTTC	CASSFSGTSGIDEQFF
TRBV4-1	TRBJ2-3	NA	NA	TGCGCCAGCAGCGACAACCAGGGAGACACGCAGTATTTT	CASSDNQGDTQYF
TRBV5-1	TRBJ1-1	NA	NA	TGCGCCAGCAGCCCCTCATTGGGCACTGAAGCTTTCTTT	CASSPSLGTEAFF
TRBV7-3	TRBJ2-1	TRBD2	NA	TGTGCCAGCAGCTCGACGGGACTAGGCTACAATGAGCAGTTCTTC	CASSSTGLGYNEQFF
TRBV7-3	TRBJ2-1	NA	NA	TGTGCCAGCAGCCTTACGGGCGTACTCAGTGACAATGAGCAGTTCTTC	CASSLTGVLSDNEQFF
TRBV7-9	TRBJ2-1	NA	NA	TGTGCCAGCAGCCTGACTAGAGGTGACAATGAGCAGTTCTTC	CASSLTRGDNEQFF
TRBV7-9	TRBJ2-1	NA	NA	TGTGCCAGCAGCCCGTACCGACTCCCGGGGAGTGTCTACAATGAGCAGTTCTTC	CASSPYRLPGSVYNEQFF
TRBV10-2	TRBJ2-7	TRBD1	NA	TGCGCCAGCACCCAACAGGGGGGACACAGTTTCTTAGGAACCTACGAGCAGTACTTC	CASTQQGGHSFLGTYEQYF
TRBV5-6	TRBJ2-5	NA	NA	TGTGCCAGCAGCTTTCAGAAACAAGAGACCCAGTACTTC	CASSFQKQETQYF
TRBV5-1	TRBJ2-7	NA	NA	TGCGCCAGCAGCTTGGTGGACAGTTCCTACGAGCAGTACTTC	CASSLVDSSYEQYF
TRBV18	TRBJ1-1	NA	NA	TGTGCCAGCTCACCCTACAGGGCTCTGACTGAAGCTTTCTTT	CASSPYRALTEAFF
TRBV27	TRBJ2-5	TRBD1	NA	TGTGCCAGCAGTTCGTTACAGGGGGCAGGGACCCAGTACTTC	CASSSLQGAGTQYF
TRBV5-6	TRBJ2-7	NA	NA	TGTGCCAGCAGCTTCGACGGGGCGCTATCCTACGAGCAGTACTTC	CASSFDGALSYEQYF
TRBV6-5	TRBJ2-7	TRBD1	NA	TGTGCCAGCAAGGGACAGGAGATTTACGAGCAGTACTTC	CASKGQEIYEQYF
TRBV25-1	TRBJ1-2	NA	NA	TGTGCCAGCAGTGCCGCTGCGGGGGACAACTATGGCTACACCTTC	CASSAAAGDNYGYTF
TRBV29-1	TRBJ1-2	TRBD1	NA	TGCAGCGTGTACACAGGGGGCGGCTACACCTTC	CSVYTGGGYTF
TRBV19	TRBJ2-5	NA	NA	TGTGCCAGTAGTATAAGTAGGGAGGAGACCCAGTACTTC	CASSISREETQYF
TRBV2	TRBJ2-1	NA	NA	TGTGCCAGCAGTGACGGGCGAAGCAGCAATGAGCAGTTCTTC	CASSDGRSSNEQFF
TRBV27	TRBJ1-4	TRBD1	NA	TGTGCCAGCAGTGCCAGGGGGGCAACTAATGAAAAACTGTTTTTT	CASSARGATNEKLFF
TRBV28	TRBJ2-1	TRBD2	NA	TGTGCCAGCAGCGGGGGACTAGCGGACTACAATGAGCAGTTCTTC	CASSGGLADYNEQFF
TRBV6-1	TRBJ2-3	TRBD2	NA	TGTGCCAGCAGCGAGAGCGGGAGGGTGGTAGATACGCAGTATTTT	CASSESGRVVDTQYF
TRBV4-1	TRBJ2-7	TRBD1	few	TGCGCCAGCAGCCGGACAGGCTTCTACGAGCAGTACTTC	CASSRTGFYEQYF
TRBV19	TRBJ1-5	NA	once	TGTGCCAGTACGGGGGAAACCTCCAATCAGCCCCAGCATTTT	CASTGETSNQPQHF
TRBV4-1	TRBJ2-5	TRBD1	once	TGCGCCAGCAGCCTGGACAGGGTTCAAGAGACCCAGTACTTC	CASSLDRVQETQYF
TRBV5-1	TRBJ2-3	TRBD2	NA	TGCGCCAGCAGCTTTAGCGGGATAGGGGCAGATACGCAGTATTTT	CASSFSGIGADTQYF
TRBV6-5	TRBJ2-3	NA	few	TGTGCCAGCAGTATAAGGGGCACAGATACGCAGTATTTT	CASSIRGTDTQYF
TRBV9	TRBJ2-3	TRBD2	NA	TGTGCCAGCAGTCTGGGACTAGCGGGGGTGGGAGATACGCAGTATTTT	CASSLGLAGVGDTQYF
TRBV6-1	TRBJ2-2	NA	few	TGTGCCAGCGACGGGGCGGGCCCCACCGGGGAGCTGTTTTTT	CASDGAGPTGELFF
TRBV4-1	TRBJ2-5	NA	NA	TGCGCCAGCAGAGCTAAAGGGGGGGCGCTAAGTAAAGGAGAGACCCAGTACTTC	CASRAKGGALSKGETQYF
TRBV27	TRBJ2-3	NA	NA	TGTGCCAGCAGTTTATCTCCACCCATAAGAACAGGGAGGACAGATACGCAGTATTTT	CASSLSPPIRTGRTDTQYF
TRBV28	TRBJ1-6	NA	NA	TGTGCCAGCAGCCCACCCAGGACAGTAAATTCACCCCTCCACTTT	CASSPPRTVNSPLHF
TRBV10-2	TRBJ1-6	NA	NA	TGCGCCAGCAGGTCAGCAGATAGGGCCCTCCACTTT	CASRSADRALHF
TRBV7-3	TRBJ2-1	NA	NA	TGTGCCAGCAGCAGGTACGGGGATGAGCAGTTCTTC	CASSRYGDEQFF
TRBV5-6	TRBJ2-7	TRBD1	NA	TGTGCCAGCAGCCTGCCCGGGACAGGGAGCTCCTACGAGCAGTACTTC	CASSLPGTGSSYEQYF
TRBV7-9	TRBJ1-1	NA	NA	TGTGCCAGCAGCTCCCCCACGGGAGTGAACACTGAAGCTTTCTTT	CASSSPTGVNTEAFF
TRBV7-6	TRBJ2-5	NA	NA	TGTGCCAGCAGCCCAGGACAGTCAGAGACCCAGTACTTC	CASSPGQSETQYF
TRBV16	TRBJ1-3	NA	NA	TGTGCCAGCAGCCAATCTCCAGTTGGAAACACCATATATTTT	CASSQSPVGNTIYF
TRBV6-6	TRBJ2-2	NA	NA	TGTGCCAGCAGTTACTCGATCCTCACGAACACCGGGGAGCTGTTTTTT	CASSYSILTNTGELFF